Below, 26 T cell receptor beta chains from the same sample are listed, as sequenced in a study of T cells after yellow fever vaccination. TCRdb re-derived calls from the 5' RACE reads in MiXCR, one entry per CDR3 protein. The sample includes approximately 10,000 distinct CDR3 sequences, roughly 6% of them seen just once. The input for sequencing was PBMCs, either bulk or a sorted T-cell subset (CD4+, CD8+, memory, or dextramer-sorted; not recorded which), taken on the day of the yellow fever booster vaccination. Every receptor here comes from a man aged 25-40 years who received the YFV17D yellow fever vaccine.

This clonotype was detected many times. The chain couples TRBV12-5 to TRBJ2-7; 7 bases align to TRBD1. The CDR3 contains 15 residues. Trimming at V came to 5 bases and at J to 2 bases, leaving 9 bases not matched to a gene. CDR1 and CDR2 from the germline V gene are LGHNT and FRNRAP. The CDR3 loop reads CASGLRTGKAYEQYF. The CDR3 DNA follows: TGTGCTAGTGGTCTGAGGACAGGAAAGGCCTACGAGCAGTACTTC.

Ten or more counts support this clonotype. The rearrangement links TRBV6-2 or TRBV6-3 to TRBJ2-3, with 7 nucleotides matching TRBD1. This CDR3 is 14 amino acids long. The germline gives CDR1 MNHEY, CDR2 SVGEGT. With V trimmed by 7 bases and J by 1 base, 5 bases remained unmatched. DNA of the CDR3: TGTGCCAGCACCGACGACAGGGGCACAGATACGCAGTATTTT. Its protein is CASTDDRGTDTQYF.

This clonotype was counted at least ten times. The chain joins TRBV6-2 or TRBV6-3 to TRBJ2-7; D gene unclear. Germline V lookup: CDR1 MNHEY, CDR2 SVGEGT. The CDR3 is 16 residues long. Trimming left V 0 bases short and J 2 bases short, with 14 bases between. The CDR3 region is CASSYSPGRVTYEQYF. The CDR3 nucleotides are TGTGCCAGCAGTTACTCTCCAGGCCGTGTGACCTACGAGCAGTACTTC.

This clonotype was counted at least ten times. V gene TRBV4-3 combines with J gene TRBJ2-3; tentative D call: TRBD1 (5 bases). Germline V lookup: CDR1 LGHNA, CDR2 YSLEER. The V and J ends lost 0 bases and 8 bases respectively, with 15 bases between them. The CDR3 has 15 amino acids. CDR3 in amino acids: CASSQDSPLGATQYF. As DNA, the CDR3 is TGCGCCAGCAGCCAAGATTCCCCTCTTGGGGCTACGCAGTATTTT.

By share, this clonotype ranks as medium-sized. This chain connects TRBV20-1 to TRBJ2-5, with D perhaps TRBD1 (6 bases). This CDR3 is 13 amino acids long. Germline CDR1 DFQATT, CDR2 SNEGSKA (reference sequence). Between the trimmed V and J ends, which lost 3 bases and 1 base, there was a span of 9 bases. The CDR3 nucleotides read TGCAGTGCTAGTAGGACAGCCCAAGAGACCCAGTACTTC. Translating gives CSASRTAQETQYF.

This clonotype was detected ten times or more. Written as DNA, the CDR3 is TGTGCCAGCAGCCCAGGGAGGACTGAAGCTTTCTTT. It translates to CASSPGRTEAFF. The rearrangement joins TRBV3-1 to TRBJ1-1, with D possibly TRBD1 on 5 matching bases. The V end lost 4 bases, the J end lost 5 bases, and 8 bases lay between the germline ends. The CDR3 totals 12 residues. Germline CDR1 LGHDT, CDR2 YNNKEL (reference sequence).

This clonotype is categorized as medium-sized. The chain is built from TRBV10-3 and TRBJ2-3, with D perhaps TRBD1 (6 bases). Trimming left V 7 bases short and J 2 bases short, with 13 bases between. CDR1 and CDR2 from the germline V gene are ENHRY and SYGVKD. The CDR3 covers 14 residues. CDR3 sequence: CAIMSSGDTDTQYF. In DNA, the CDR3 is TGTGCCATCATGAGCTCAGGGGACACAGATACGCAGTATTTT.

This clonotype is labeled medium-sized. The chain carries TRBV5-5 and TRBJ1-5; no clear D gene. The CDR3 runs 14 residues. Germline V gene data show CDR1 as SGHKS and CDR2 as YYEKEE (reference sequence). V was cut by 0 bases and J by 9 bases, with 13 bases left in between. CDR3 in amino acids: CASSLGGDGVPQHF. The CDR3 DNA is TGTGCCAGCAGCTTGGGAGGTGATGGGGTGCCCCAGCATTTT.

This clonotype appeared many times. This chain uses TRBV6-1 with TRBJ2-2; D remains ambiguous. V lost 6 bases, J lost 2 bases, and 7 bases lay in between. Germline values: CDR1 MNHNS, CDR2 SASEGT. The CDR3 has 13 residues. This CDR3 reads CASSTPNTGELFF. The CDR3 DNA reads TGTGCCAGCAGCACTCCCAACACCGGGGAGCTGTTTTTT.

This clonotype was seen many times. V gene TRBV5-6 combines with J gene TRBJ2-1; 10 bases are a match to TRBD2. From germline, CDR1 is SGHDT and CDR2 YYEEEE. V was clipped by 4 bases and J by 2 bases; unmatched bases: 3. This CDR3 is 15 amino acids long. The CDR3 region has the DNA TGTGCCAGCAGCGGCCTAGCGGGAGCCTACAATGAGCAGTTCTTC. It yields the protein CASSGLAGAYNEQFF.

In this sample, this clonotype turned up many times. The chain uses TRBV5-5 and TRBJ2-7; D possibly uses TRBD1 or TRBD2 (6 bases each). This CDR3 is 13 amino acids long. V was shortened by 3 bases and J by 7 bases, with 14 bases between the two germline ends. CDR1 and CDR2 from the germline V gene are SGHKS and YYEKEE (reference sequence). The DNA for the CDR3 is TGTGCCAGCAGCTGGGGGGCCTCACATGAGCAGTACTTC. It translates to CASSWGASHEQYF.

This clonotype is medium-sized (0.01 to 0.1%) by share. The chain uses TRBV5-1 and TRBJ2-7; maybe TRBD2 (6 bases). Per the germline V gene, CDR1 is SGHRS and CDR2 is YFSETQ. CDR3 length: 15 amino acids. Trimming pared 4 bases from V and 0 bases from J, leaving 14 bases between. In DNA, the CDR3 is TGCGCCAGCAGCGTCGGGACTCTCAGCTCCTACGAGCAGTACTTC. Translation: CASSVGTLSSYEQYF.

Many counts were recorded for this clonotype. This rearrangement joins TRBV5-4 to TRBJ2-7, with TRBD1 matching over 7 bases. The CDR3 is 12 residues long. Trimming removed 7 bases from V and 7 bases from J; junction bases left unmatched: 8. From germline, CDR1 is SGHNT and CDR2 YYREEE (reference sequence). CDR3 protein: CASLPGGREQYF. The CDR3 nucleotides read TGTGCCAGCTTACCAGGGGGTAGAGAGCAGTACTTC. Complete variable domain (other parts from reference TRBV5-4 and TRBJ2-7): ETGVTQSPTHLIKTRGQQVTLRCSSQSGHNTVSWYQQALGQGPQFIFQYYREEENGRGNFPPRFSGLQFPNYSSELNVNALELDDSALYLCASLPGGREQYFGPGTRLTVT.

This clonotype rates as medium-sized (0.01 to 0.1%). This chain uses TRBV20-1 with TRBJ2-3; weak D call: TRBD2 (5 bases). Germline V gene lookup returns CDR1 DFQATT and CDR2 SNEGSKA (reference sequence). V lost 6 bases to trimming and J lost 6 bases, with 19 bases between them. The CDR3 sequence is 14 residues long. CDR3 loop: CSAHFGEFGDTQYF. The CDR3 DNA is TGCAGTGCACACTTCGGGGAGTTTGGTGATACGCAGTATTTT.

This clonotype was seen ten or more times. The CDR3: CSARTNRVNEQFF. The CDR3 DNA reads TGCAGTGCTCGTACTAATAGAGTCAATGAGCAGTTCTTC. This chain joins TRBV20-1 and TRBJ2-1; D not certain. V lost 5 bases and J lost 6, with 14 bases in between. Looked up from germline, CDR1 is DFQATT and CDR2 is SNEGSKA (reference sequence). This CDR3 spans 13 amino acids.

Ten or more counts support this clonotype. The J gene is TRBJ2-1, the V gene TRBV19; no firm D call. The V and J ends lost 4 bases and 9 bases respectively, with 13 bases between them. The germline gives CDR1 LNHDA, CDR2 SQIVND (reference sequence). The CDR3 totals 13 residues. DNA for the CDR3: TGTGCCAGTAGTACTTCCGTTGATGGTGAGCAGTTCTTC. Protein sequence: CASSTSVDGEQFF.

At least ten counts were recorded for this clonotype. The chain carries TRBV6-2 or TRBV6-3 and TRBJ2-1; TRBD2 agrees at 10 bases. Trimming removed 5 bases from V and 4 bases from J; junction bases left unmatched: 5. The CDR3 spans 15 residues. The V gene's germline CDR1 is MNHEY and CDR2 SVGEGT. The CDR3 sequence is CASSQSGREYNEQFF. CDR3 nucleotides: TGTGCCAGCAGTCAAAGCGGGAGGGAATACAATGAGCAGTTCTTC.

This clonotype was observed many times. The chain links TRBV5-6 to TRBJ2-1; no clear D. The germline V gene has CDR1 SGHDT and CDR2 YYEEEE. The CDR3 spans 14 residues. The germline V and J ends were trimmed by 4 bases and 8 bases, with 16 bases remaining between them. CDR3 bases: TGTGCCAGCAGCCGGCCCGAAGGGATCCATGAGCAGTTCTTC. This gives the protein CASSRPEGIHEQFF.

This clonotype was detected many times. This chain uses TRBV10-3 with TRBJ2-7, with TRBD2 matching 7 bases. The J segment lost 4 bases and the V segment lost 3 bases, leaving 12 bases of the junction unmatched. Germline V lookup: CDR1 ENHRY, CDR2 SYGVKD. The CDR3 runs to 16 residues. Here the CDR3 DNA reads TGTGCCATCAGTGAAGGGCTACCCGGGAGGACGTACGAGCAGTACTTC. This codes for CAISEGLPGRTYEQYF.

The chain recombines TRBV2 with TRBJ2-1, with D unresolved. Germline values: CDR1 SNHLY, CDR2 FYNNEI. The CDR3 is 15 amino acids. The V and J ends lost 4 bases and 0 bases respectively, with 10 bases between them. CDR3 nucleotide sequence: TGTGCCAGCAGTGGGCGGCTGAGCTCCTACAATGAGCAGTTCTTC. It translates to CASSGRLSSYNEQFF. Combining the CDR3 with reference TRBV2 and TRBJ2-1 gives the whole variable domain EPEVTQTPSHQVTQMGQEVILRCVPISNHLYFYWYRQILGQKVEFLVSFYNNEISEKSEIFDDQFSVERPDGSNFTLKIRSTKLEDSAMYFCASSGRLSSYNEQFFGPGTRLTVL.

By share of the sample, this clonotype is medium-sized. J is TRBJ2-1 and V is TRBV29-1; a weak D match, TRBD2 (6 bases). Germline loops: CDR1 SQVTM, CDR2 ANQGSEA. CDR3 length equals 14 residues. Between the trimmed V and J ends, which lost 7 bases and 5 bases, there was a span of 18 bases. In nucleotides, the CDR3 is TGCAGCGCCAACGGCGGGACCAAGAACAATGAGCAGTTCTTC. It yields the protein CSANGGTKNNEQFF.

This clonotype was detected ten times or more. The DNA of the CDR3 is TGCAGCGTTTGGGCCCATTCTGGAAAACTGTTTTTT. Its translation: CSVWAHSGKLFF. This rearrangement joins TRBV29-1 to TRBJ1-4, with D unresolved. The V end lost 5 bases, the J end lost 10 bases, and 14 bases lay between the germline ends. This CDR3 region has 12 residues. Germline assignment: CDR1 SQVTM and CDR2 ANQGSEA. Using reference TRBV29-1 and TRBJ1-4 for the parts outside the CDR3, the full variable domain is SAVISQKPSRDICQRGTSLTIQCQVDSQVTMMFWYRQQPGQSLTLIATANQGSEATYESGFVIDKFPISRPNLTFSTLTVSNMSPEDSSIYLCSVWAHSGKLFFGSGTQLSVL.

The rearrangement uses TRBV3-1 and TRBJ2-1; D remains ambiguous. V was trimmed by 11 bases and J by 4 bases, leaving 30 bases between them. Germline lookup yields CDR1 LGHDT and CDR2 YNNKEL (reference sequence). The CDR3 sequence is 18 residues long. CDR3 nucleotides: TGTGCCTGCTGTTTAGTTATCCCGGGTAGCAGGTCATACAATGAGCAGTTCTTC. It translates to CACCLVIPGSRSYNEQFF.

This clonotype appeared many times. Here the CDR3 reads CATSTSGSGEETQYF. As DNA, the CDR3 is TGTGCCACCTCGACTAGCGGGAGCGGGGAAGAGACCCAGTACTTC. The chain uses TRBV2 and TRBJ2-5; 12 bases line up with TRBD2. This CDR3 has 15 amino acids. Germline values: CDR1 SNHLY, CDR2 FYNNEI. Trimming cost V 10 bases and J 3 bases; bases outside gene matches: 9.

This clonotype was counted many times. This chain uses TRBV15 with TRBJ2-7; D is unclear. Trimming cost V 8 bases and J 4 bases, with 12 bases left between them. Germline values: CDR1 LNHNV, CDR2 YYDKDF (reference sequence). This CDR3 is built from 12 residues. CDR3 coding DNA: TGTGCCACCGGGTGGGGTCCTTACGAGCAGTACTTC. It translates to CATGWGPYEQYF.

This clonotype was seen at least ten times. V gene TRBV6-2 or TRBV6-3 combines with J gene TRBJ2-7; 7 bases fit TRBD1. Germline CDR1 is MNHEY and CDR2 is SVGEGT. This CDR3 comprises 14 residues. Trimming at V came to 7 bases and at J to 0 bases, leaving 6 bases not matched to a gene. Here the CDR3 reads CASNRGSSSYEQYF. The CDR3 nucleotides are TGTGCCAGCAACAGGGGCAGTAGCTCCTACGAGCAGTACTTC.